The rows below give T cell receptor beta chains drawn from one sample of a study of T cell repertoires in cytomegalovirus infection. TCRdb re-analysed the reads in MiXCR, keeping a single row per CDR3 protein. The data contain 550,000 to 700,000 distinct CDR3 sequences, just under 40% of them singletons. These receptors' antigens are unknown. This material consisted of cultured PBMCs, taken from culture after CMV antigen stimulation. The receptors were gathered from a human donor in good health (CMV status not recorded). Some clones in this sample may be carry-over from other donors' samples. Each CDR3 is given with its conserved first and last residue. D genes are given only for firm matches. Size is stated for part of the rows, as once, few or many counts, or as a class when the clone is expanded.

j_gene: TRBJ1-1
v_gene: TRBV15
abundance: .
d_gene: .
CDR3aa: CATSNNQNTEAFF
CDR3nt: TGTGCCACCAGCAACAATCAGAACACTGAAGCTTTCTTT

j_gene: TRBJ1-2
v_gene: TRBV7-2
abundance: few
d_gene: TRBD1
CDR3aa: CASSLERTGGHKVRGYTF
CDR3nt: TGTGCCAGCAGCTTAGAACGGACAGGGGGCCATAAGGTTCGGGGCTACACCTTC

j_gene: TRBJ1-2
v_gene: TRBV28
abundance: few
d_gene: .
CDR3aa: CASSSHNEDRPRMFGYTF
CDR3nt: TGTGCCAGCAGTTCACACAACGAGGACAGACCTCGAATGTTTGGCTACACCTTC

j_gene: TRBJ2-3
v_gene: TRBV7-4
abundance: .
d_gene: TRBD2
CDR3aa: CASSFLSGEPTDTQYF
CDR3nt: TGTGCCAGCAGCTTCCTTAGCGGGGAGCCCACAGATACGCAGTATTTT

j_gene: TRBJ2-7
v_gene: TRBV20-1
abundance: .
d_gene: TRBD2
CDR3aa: CSAGPTSGTYEQYF
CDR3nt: TGCAGTGCTGGCCCGACTAGCGGGACGTACGAGCAGTACTTC

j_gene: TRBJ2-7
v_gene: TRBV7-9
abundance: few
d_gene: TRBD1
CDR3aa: CASSTGAFNEQYF
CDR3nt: TGTGCCAGCAGCACAGGGGCCTTCAACGAGCAGTACTTC

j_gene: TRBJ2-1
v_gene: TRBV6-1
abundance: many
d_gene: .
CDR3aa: CATMSQGGYNEQFF
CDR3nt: TGTGCCACAATGAGTCAGGGGGGCTACAATGAGCAGTTCTTC

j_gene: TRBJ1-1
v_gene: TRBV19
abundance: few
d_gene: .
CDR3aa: CASSIGTENTEAFF
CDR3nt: TGTGCCAGTAGTATAGGGACGGAGAACACTGAAGCTTTCTTT

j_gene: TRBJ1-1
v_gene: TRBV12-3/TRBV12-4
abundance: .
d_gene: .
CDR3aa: CASILRGQLNTEAFF
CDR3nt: TGTGCCAGCATCTTGCGGGGACAACTAAACACTGAAGCTTTCTTT

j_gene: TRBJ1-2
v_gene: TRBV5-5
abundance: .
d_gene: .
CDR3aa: CASTPSGGAEHGYTF
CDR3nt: TGTGCCAGCACTCCCTCCGGGGGGGCTGAACATGGCTACACCTTC

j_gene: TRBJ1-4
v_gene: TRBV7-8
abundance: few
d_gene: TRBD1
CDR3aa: CASSKDRERVEVLFF
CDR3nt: TGTGCCAGCAGCAAAGACAGGGAGAGGGTTGAAGTACTGTTTTTT

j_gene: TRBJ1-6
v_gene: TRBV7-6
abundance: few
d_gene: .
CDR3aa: CASSLEQPAGTRNSPLHF
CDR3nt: TGTGCCAGCAGCTTAGAGCAGCCTGCGGGGACACGTAATTCACCCCTCCACTTT

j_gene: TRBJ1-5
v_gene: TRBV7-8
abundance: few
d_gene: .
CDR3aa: CASSLAGVGAQPQHF
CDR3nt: TGTGCCAGCAGCTTAGCGGGGGTCGGGGCTCAGCCCCAGCATTTT

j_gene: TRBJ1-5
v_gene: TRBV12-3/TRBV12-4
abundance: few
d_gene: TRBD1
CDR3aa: CASSRDRRFQPQHF
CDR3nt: TGTGCCAGCAGCCGGGACAGACGGTTTCAGCCCCAGCATTTT

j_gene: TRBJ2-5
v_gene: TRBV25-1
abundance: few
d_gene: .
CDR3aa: CASSEWRGSTETQYF
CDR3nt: TGTGCCAGCAGTGAATGGAGGGGTAGTACCGAGACCCAGTACTTC

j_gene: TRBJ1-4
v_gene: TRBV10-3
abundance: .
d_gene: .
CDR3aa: CAIGPTDNEKLFF
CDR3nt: TGTGCCATCGGGCCGACAGATAATGAAAAACTGTTTTTT

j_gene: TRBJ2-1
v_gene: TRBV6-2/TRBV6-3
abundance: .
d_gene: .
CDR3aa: CASLRSSYNEQFF
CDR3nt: TGTGCCAGCCTCCGGAGCTCTTACAATGAGCAGTTCTTC

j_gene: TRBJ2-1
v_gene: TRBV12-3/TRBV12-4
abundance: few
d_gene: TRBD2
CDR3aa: CASSLSPGGEQFF
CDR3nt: TGTGCCAGCAGTTTAAGCCCGGGAGGCGAGCAGTTCTTC

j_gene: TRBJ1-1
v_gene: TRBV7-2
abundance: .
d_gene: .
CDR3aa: CASSLGGPSAFF
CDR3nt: TGTGCCAGCAGCTTGGGGGGGCCTTCAGCTTTCTTT